This T cell receptor beta chain derives from a study of long-term antiretroviral therapy in people with HIV. With regard to this clone: Its specificity is unknown.

Run at survey level, the immunoSEQ assay was version v3.0. In sequencing, roughly 40,000-50,000 T-cell genomes per sample were targeted. Profiled with immunoSEQ multiplex PCR; TCRdb holds only in-frame clones, not every one. The data contain around 25,000 clones, over 75% of them singletons. The CDR3 loop spans 17 amino acids. Germline loops: CDR1 SGDLS, CDR2 YYNGEE. Trimming removed 8 bases from V and 4 bases from J; junction bases left unmatched: 17. General observations from the study: Although diversity increased after ART, it remained lower than in transplant donor controls.

The rearrangement uses TRBV9 and TRBJ2-1; TRBD2 matches 8 bases. This clonotype was obtained from a woman in her thirties with HIV. The sample here was unsorted PBMCs, taken 1.1 years before starting antiretroviral therapy. The CDR3 DNA reads as TGTGCCAGAGCCAGCGGGGGACCGACTATCCATTACAATGAGCAGTTCTTC. Its protein is CARASGGPTIHYNEQFF. The full variable domain, its missing parts supplied by reference TRBV9 and TRBJ2-1, is DSGVTQTPKHLITATGQRVTLRCSPRSGDLSVYWYQQSLDQGLQFLIQYYNGEERAKGNILERFSAQQFPDLHSELNLSSLELGDSALYFCARASGGPTIHYNEQFFGPGTRLTVL.